This T cell receptor (beta chain) was captured by sequencing in a study of breast tumors, draining lymph nodes, adjacent tissues. Axillary draining lymph nodes of breast cancer patients supplied the node samples. Each CDR3 protein is one row after TCRdb ran MiXCR on the multiplex PCR reads. The table records 70,000 to 95,000 distinct CDR3 sequences, approximately 19% of them present only once. This clonotype was counted at least ten times. Antigen unknown. Study findings and constraints: Compared with basal-like, luminal-like tumors shared significantly more repertoire with nontumor tissue. Tumor repertoires ranked between lymph nodes and nontumor tissue in diversity, with V and J gene preferences. The data were judged consistent with most tumor T cells coming from lymph node and expanding in tumor.

Per germline, CDR1 SGHRS and CDR2 YFSETQ. Unmatched junction bases numbered 7, after V lost 5 bases and J lost 1 base. There are 16 residues in the CDR3. This rearrangement joins TRBV5-1 to TRBJ2-2; TRBD1 matches 8 bases. The TCR comes from a female donor with breast cancer. Some clones in this sample may be carry-over from other donors' samples. Sequenced: axillary lymph node tissue. This CDR3 is CASSPGGTGNTGELFF. CDR3 sequence (DNA): TGCGCCAGCAGTCCTGGCGGGACAGGGAACACCGGGGAGCTGTTTTTT.